The 31 T cell receptor beta chains listed next were all sequenced from one sample in a study of T cell clonotyping in hematopoietic cell transplantation. The data were produced by immunoSEQ multiplex PCR, yet TCRdb's version contains in-frame clones alone and is incomplete. The profile shows around 25,000 clones, roughly 88% of them singletons. Time point denoted: recipient sample about 28 days before transplant, after cytoreduction. The sequencing here drew on peripheral blood mononuclear cells, taken before stem cell transplant. Receptors were obtained from a woman aged 60-75 years with acute myeloid leukemia. Some clones in this sample may be carry-over from other donors' samples.

This chain connects TRBV10-3 to TRBJ1-1, with a tentative D call TRBD1 (5 bases). This CDR3 contains 17 residues. V was cut by 4 bases and J by 1 base, with 19 bases left in between. The germline gives CDR1 ENHRY, CDR2 SYGVKD. CDR3 coding DNA: TGTGCCATCAGTGCGGGGCTGATGGAGGGTTCGAACACTGAAGCTTTCTTT. This sequence encodes CAISAGLMEGSNTEAFF.

The rearrangement links TRBV10-2 to TRBJ2-4; no clear D gene. Germline V lookup: CDR1 WSHSY, CDR2 SAAADI. CDR3 size: 12 residues. V was trimmed by 9 bases and J by 0 bases, leaving 6 bases between them. The CDR3 sequence: CARSLAKNIQYF. In DNA form, the CDR3 reads TGCGCCAGATCGCTAGCCAAAAACATTCAGTACTTC.

The chain joins TRBV10-3 to TRBJ1-2; 7 bases map to TRBD1. The CDR3 has 13 amino acids. From germline, CDR1 is ENHRY and CDR2 SYGVKD. V shed 9 bases, J shed 0 bases, and the junction held 4 bases outside the gene matches. CDR3 nucleotide sequence: TGTGCCATGGGGGACAGCACTAACTATGGCTACACCTTC. Protein sequence: CAMGDSTNYGYTF.

The rearrangement joins TRBV13 to TRBJ2-2, with D possibly TRBD2 on 5 matching bases. The germline V and J ends were trimmed by 7 bases and 0 bases, with 9 bases remaining between them. The germline V gene encodes CDR1 PRHDT and CDR2 FYEKMQ (reference sequence). The CDR3 contains 14 residues. CDR3 DNA sequence: TGTGCCAGCACGATCGGGGCGAACACCGGGGAGCTGTTTTTT. It encodes CASTIGANTGELFF.

This clone is medium-sized. The gene calls are TRBV4-3 and TRBJ1-3, with TRBD1 as a possible D gene (5 bases). This CDR3 contains 16 residues. Germline CDR1 reads LGHNA; CDR2 reads YSLEER. Trimming removed 0 bases at V and 0 bases at J, with 9 bases between. CDR3 sequence (DNA): TGCGCCAGCAGCCAAGACAGGGCCCACTCTGGAAACACCATATATTTT. Its translation: CASSQDRAHSGNTIYF.

This clone was counted a few times. The chain employs TRBV9 and TRBJ1-1; possibly TRBD1 for D (5 bases). The CDR3 consists of 13 residues. Trimming stripped 4 bases from V and 6 bases from J, with 13 bases between. Germline V lookup: CDR1 SGDLS, CDR2 YYNGEE. The CDR3 nucleotides read TGTGCCAGCAGCCCTACGGGGGTACCTGAAGCTTTCTTT. Protein sequence: CASSPTGVPEAFF. The complete variable domain, with remaining parts taken from reference TRBV9 and TRBJ1-1, reads DSGVTQTPKHLITATGQRVTLRCSPRSGDLSVYWYQQSLDQGLQFLIQYYNGEERAKGNILERFSAQQFPDLHSELNLSSLELGDSALYFCASSPTGVPEAFFGQGTRLTVV.

V and J are TRBV7-9 and TRBJ1-3; D gene uncertain. This CDR3 region has 14 residues. Per germline, CDR1 SEHNR and CDR2 FQNEAQ (reference sequence). Between the trimmed V and J ends, which lost 4 bases and 4 bases, there was a span of 11 bases. DNA of the CDR3: TGTGCCAGCAGCTCGGAAGTAGCCGGAAACACCATATATTTT. It codes for CASSSEVAGNTIYF.

This rearrangement joins TRBV6-5 to TRBJ2-7; possibly TRBD1 for D (5 bases). The V gene lost 5 bases and the J gene lost 0 bases, with 14 bases spanning the gap. CDR1 and CDR2 from the germline V gene are MNHEY and SVGAGI. The CDR3 is 15 amino acids. CDR3 loop: CASSSWTPSSYEQYF. The DNA for the CDR3 is TGTGCCAGCAGTAGTTGGACACCGAGCTCCTACGAGCAGTACTTC.

This clone was counted between two and nine times. The chain carries TRBV19 and TRBJ1-5; a weak D match, TRBD1 (5 bases). This CDR3 has 14 amino acids. The germline gives CDR1 LNHDA, CDR2 SQIVND (reference sequence). V was clipped by 7 bases and J by 7 bases, with 17 bases between them. The CDR3 DNA sequence: TGTGCCAGTACCCTCTGGGGCAGAGAACAGCCCCAGCATTTT. It is translated as CASTLWGREQPQHF.

This clone was counted a few times. The V call is TRBV25-1, the J call TRBJ1-2, with D perhaps TRBD1 (5 bases). V lost 7 bases, J lost 6 bases, and 18 bases lay in between. In germline, CDR1 is MGHDK, CDR2 SYGVNS. This CDR3 has 14 residues. The CDR3 loop is CASIRRGRVNGYTF. CDR3 DNA sequence: TGTGCCAGCATAAGAAGGGGCAGAGTGAATGGCTACACCTTC.

The V and J genes are TRBV9 and TRBJ1-1; D gene uncertain. Per the germline V gene, CDR1 is SGDLS and CDR2 is YYNGEE. The CDR3 extends over 12 amino acids. V was cut by 0 bases and J by 4 bases, with 4 bases left in between. As DNA, the CDR3 is TGTGCCAGCAGCGTAGAGGGCACTGAAGCTTTCTTT. Protein product: CASSVEGTEAFF.

A single count supports this clone. The chain recombines TRBV9 with TRBJ1-6; TRBD1 matches at 7 bases. The CDR3 has 16 amino acids. The trim removed 1 base at V and 3 bases at J, leaving 4 bases unmatched. The germline CDR1 and CDR2 sequences are SGDLS and YYNGEE. Here the CDR3 reads CASSVRAGGYNSPLHF. CDR3 in DNA: TGTGCCAGCAGCGTAAGGGCAGGGGGCTATAATTCACCCCTCCACTTT.

V usage is TRBV6-1 and J usage is TRBJ1-1; D ambiguous. V gave up 3 bases and J gave up 0 bases, with 11 bases separating them. Per germline, CDR1 MNHNS and CDR2 SASEGT. The CDR3 spans 15 residues. DNA of the CDR3: TGTGCCAGCAGTGAGGTTCCCTTGATGAACACTGAAGCTTTCTTT. Encoded protein: CASSEVPLMNTEAFF.

V gene TRBV5-4 combines with J gene TRBJ1-3; D is undetermined. The CDR3 spans 14 residues. Germline V gene data show CDR1 as SGHNT and CDR2 as YYREEE (reference sequence). V shed 4 bases and J shed 3 bases, with 11 bases lying between them. CDR3 sequence (DNA): TGTGCCAGCAGCCCCATTCATGGTGGAAACACCATATATTTT. The encoded protein is CASSPIHGGNTIYF.

The chain has TRBV7-9 and TRBJ1-1; possible D gene TRBD1, 5 bases. Trimming took 1 base from V and 8 from J, leaving 5 bases between them. There are 11 residues in the CDR3. In germline, CDR1 is SEHNR, CDR2 FQNEAQ (reference sequence). CDR3 sequence: CASSLGTEAFF. The CDR3 coding sequence is TGTGCCAGCAGCTTAGGGACAGAAGCTTTCTTT.

The chain links TRBV6-5 to TRBJ1-1, with 10 positions matching TRBD1. From germline, CDR1 is MNHEY and CDR2 SVGAGI. V trimming: 6 bases; J trimming: 1 base; junction bases outside the gene matches: 2. The CDR3 is 14 amino acids. CDR3 sequence reads: CASRTGGQNTEAFF. The CDR3 DNA follows: TGTGCCAGCAGGACAGGGGGCCAGAACACTGAAGCTTTCTTT.

The V gene is TRBV5-1, the J gene TRBJ1-6, with D tentatively TRBD1 (5 bases). CDR3 size: 14 residues. Germline-derived CDR1 and CDR2 are SGHRS and YFSETQ. Trimming cost V 4 bases and J 7 bases, with 12 bases left between them. In DNA, the CDR3 is TGCGCCAGCAGCCAGGACGGGGGAAATTCACCCCTCCACTTT. Translation gives CASSQDGGNSPLHF.

J is TRBJ2-5 and V is TRBV7-3, with D uncertain. From germline, CDR1 is SGHTA and CDR2 FQGTGA. The CDR3 is made up of 14 amino acids. V shed 0 bases and J shed 0 bases, with 5 bases lying between them. The CDR3 here is CASSLTGHQETQYF. The CDR3 DNA reads TGTGCCAGCAGCTTAACGGGCCACCAAGAGACCCAGTACTTC.

CDR3 protein: CASREGESVNSPLHF. CDR3 DNA sequence: TGTGCCAGCAGAGAGGGGGAAAGCGTGAATTCACCCCTCCACTTT. V and J are TRBV6-1 and TRBJ1-6; TRBD1 might be the D (6 bases). Germline CDR1 reads MNHNS; CDR2 reads SASEGT. The V end was cut by 6 bases, the J end by 7 bases, with 16 bases between. The CDR3 is 15 residues long.

The chain recombines TRBV6-5 with TRBJ2-1, with 12 bases lining up with TRBD2. The CDR3 spans 15 residues. Germline lookup yields CDR1 MNHEY and CDR2 SVGAGI. V lost 6 bases, J lost 4 bases, and 4 bases stayed unmatched. The CDR3 reads CASSPSGGAYNEQFF. CDR3 nucleotides: TGTGCCAGCAGCCCTAGCGGGGGGGCTTACAATGAGCAGTTCTTC.

The chain combines TRBV5-6 with TRBJ2-5; 7 nucleotides agree with TRBD2. CDR1 and CDR2 from the germline V gene are SGHDT and YYEEEE. The V and J ends lost 5 bases and 4 bases, in that order; junction bases with no gene match: 5. The CDR3 length is 13 residues. For the CDR3, the DNA is TGTGCCAGCAGGCGGCCGGGGGGAGAGACCCAGTACTTC. It translates to CASRRPGGETQYF.

The J gene is TRBJ2-5, the V gene TRBV27; D remains ambiguous. V was shortened by 6 bases and J by 5 bases, with 16 bases between the two germline ends. The germline V gene encodes CDR1 MNHEY and CDR2 SMNVEV (reference sequence). This CDR3 region has 14 residues. Written as DNA, the CDR3 is TGTGCCAGCAGATGGGCAGCCCTCGCGGAGACCCAGTACTTC. Encoded protein: CASRWAALAETQYF.

This sequence joins TRBV29-1 and TRBJ1-4, with 9 bases identical to TRBD1. Looked up from germline, CDR1 is SQVTM and CDR2 is ANQGSEA. CDR3 length: 14 amino acids. V was pared by 6 bases and J by 7 bases, with 9 bases of the junction left unmatched. The DNA of the CDR3 is TGCAGCGTCGAAACAGGGGGCCGCGGTGAAAAACTGTTTTTT. This translates into CSVETGGRGEKLFF.

The rearrangement joins TRBV5-1 to TRBJ2-7; TRBD2 matches at 7 bases. This CDR3 is 13 amino acids long. Germline lookup yields CDR1 SGHRS and CDR2 YFSETQ. The V segment lost 5 bases and the J segment 3 bases; nucleotides outside the gene matches: 5. The CDR3 coding sequence is TGCGCCAGCAGTCGGGGGGACCGCTACGAGCAGTACTTC. It translates to CASSRGDRYEQYF.

The V call is TRBV29-1, the J call TRBJ1-5, with D perhaps TRBD1 (6 bases). Germline CDR1 SQVTM, CDR2 ANQGSEA. V dropped 6 bases and J dropped 2 bases, with 20 bases sitting between them. CDR3 length: 16 residues. The CDR3 DNA sequence: TGCAGCGTACAAATTACACAGGGATCGGGCAATCAGCCCCAGCATTTT. This gives the protein CSVQITQGSGNQPQHF.

This clone was observed a single time. J is TRBJ2-3 and V is TRBV25-1, with 10 bases that match TRBD1. V gave up 8 bases and J gave up 1 base; unmatched junction bases: 6. Germline CDR1 reads MGHDK; CDR2 reads SYGVNS. This CDR3 region has 15 residues. CDR3 sequence: CASAHGTGGTDTQYF. The CDR3 bases are TGTGCCAGCGCCCATGGGACAGGGGGCACAGATACGCAGTATTTT. Full variable domain (outside the CDR3, taken from reference TRBV25-1 and TRBJ2-3): EADIYQTPRYLVIGTGKKITLECSQTMGHDKMYWYQQDPGMELHLIHYSYGVNSTEKGDLSSESTVSRIRTEHFPLTLESARPSHTSQYLCASAHGTGGTDTQYFGPGTRLTVL.

The V gene is TRBV10-3, the J gene TRBJ2-5; TRBD2 is a possible D gene (6 bases). V gave up 9 bases and J gave up 1 base, with 9 bases separating them. The germline CDR1 and CDR2 sequences are ENHRY and SYGVKD. The CDR3 extends over 12 amino acids. CDR3 nucleotides: TGTGCCATTGGGACTTTCCAAGAGACCCAGTACTTC. This translates into CAIGTFQETQYF.

The V gene is TRBV5-4, the J gene TRBJ2-5; the D is unclear. Trimming removed 6 bases at V and 5 bases at J, with 8 bases between. Germline assignment: CDR1 SGHNT and CDR2 YYREEE (reference sequence). This CDR3 contains 11 residues. The CDR3 DNA reads TGTGCCAGCACCGAAGGGGAGACCCAGTACTTC. Translation: CASTEGETQYF.

The J gene is TRBJ2-2, the V gene TRBV7-2; TRBD1 might be the D (6 bases). The CDR3 consists of 14 residues. Germline V gives CDR1 SGHTA, CDR2 FQGNSA. V dropped 5 bases and J dropped 1 base, with 8 bases sitting between them. The CDR3 region has the DNA TGTGCCAGCAGCATACAGGGGAACACCGGGGAGCTGTTTTTT. Its translation: CASSIQGNTGELFF.

The V gene is TRBV4-1, the J gene TRBJ1-3; TRBD1 matches 8 bases. This CDR3 region has 16 residues. Germline values: CDR1 MGHRA, CDR2 YSYEKL. The ends lost 1 base at V and 7 bases at J; junction bases unmatched: 9. CDR3 sequence (DNA): TGCGCCAGCAGCCAAGGACAGGGGCGCCCCGGTAACACCATATATTTT. It codes for CASSQGQGRPGNTIYF.

This clone was found a few times. CDR3 DNA sequence: TGTGCCAGCAGTTTAGGGACATCTGGAAACACCATATATTTT. As protein: CASSLGTSGNTIYF. The genes are TRBV28 and TRBJ1-3; D perhaps matches TRBD1 (6 bases). The CDR3 spans 14 residues. Germline loops: CDR1 MDHEN, CDR2 SYDVKM. The V end was cut by 2 bases, the J end by 1 base, with 6 bases between.